The clone carrying this TCR beta chain was seen a few times. Its target is not known. The record originates from a study of T-cell memory formation after mild COVID-19. Whole-study findings and limits: The second-wave clones peaking on day 37 were not confirmed as SARS-CoV-2-specific.

CDR1 and CDR2 (germline): SGHVS, FQNEAQ. V lost 5 bases and J 4 bases, leaving 18 bases between the germline ends. This CDR3 comprises 16 residues. TCRdb analysed the 5' RACE reads with MiXCR anew, one entry per CDR3 protein. The sample yields 550,000 to 650,000 distinct CDR3 sequences, 15% to 20% seen once. The sample comprised PBMCs or a T cell subset sorted from them (not recorded which). This rearrangement joins TRBV7-8 to TRBJ1-5; a possible D gene is TRBD1 (5 bases). This receptor was identified in an adult woman who had mild COVID-19 (a few samples of this study predate the infection). Cell type and time point are not known. For the CDR3, the DNA is TGTGCCAGCAGCCCAGGGACCCACGGAGAAAATCAGCCCCAGCATTTT. This codes for CASSPGTHGENQPQHF.